The sequence of this T cell receptor beta chain was determined in a study of blood T cell repertoires in COVID-19. Study-level information: The study drew acute and convalescent COVID-19 samples from the United States, Italy and Spain. PBMCs, B-cell-depleted T cells, or T cells were the source of the cDNA or gDNA that made up the material.

Per the original data handling: Amplification with reference gene primers provided the estimates of nucleated cell counts. The assay was immunoSEQ multiplex PCR, and TCRdb's table has in-frame clones only and misses some. Clonal size and the V and J genes are those of that table, whereas D and trimming came from the DNA. This table has about 44,000 clones, nearly 90% appearing once. Per the germline V gene, CDR1 is SGHTA and CDR2 is FQGNSA. The CDR3 has 13 residues. Trimming left V 4 bases short and J 5 bases short, with 9 bases between. Sequencing was performed on peripheral blood. This chain connects TRBV7-2 to TRBJ2-1; TRBD1 might be the D (5 bases). This TCR derives from a man in his 70s with active COVID-19. The CDR3 DNA reads TGTGCCAGCAGCTCGACAGTAGACAATGAGCAGTTCTTC. It codes for CASSSTVDNEQFF.